This is a list of T cell receptor beta chains from one sample in a study of T cells in Graves' hyperthyroidism and ophthalmopathy. TCRdb ran MiXCR on the multiplex PCR reads and lists one entry per CDR3 protein. The profile shows some 400,000 distinct CDR3 sequences, about 15% of them singletons. Sequenced input: blood. Every receptor here comes from a woman in her fifties or sixties with Graves' hyperthyroidism. CDR3s include the opening cysteine and the closing phenylalanine or tryptophan.

v_gene: TRBV2; CDR3aa: CASKQLPSNTGELFF
v_gene: TRBV9; CDR3aa: CASRPTGGVGYTF
v_gene: TRBV5-1; CDR3aa: CASSVRDSYGEQYF
v_gene: TRBV6-2/TRBV6-3; CDR3aa: CASSYRDFNTGELFF
v_gene: TRBV5-1; CDR3aa: CASSSHGSSGPISSYNEQFF
v_gene: TRBV3-1; CDR3aa: CASRATSGSRAQFF
v_gene: TRBV12-3/TRBV12-4; CDR3aa: CASSLSSRGNTEAFF
v_gene: TRBV7-9; CDR3aa: CASSLGLAGDIGELFF
v_gene: TRBV4-1; CDR3aa: CASSSSGRRAGELFF
v_gene: TRBV19; CDR3aa: CASSRGERSSYNEQFF
v_gene: TRBV10-2; CDR3aa: CASREVKGEQYF
v_gene: TRBV11-3; CDR3aa: CASSLEGLAGEMDTQYF
v_gene: TRBV6-5; CDR3aa: CASSYSRGSYEQYF
v_gene: TRBV11-2; CDR3aa: CASSTNNQPQHF
v_gene: TRBV29-1; CDR3aa: CSVKTSGRYEQYF
v_gene: TRBV7-9; CDR3aa: CASSGGPSNQPQHF
v_gene: TRBV6-1; CDR3aa: CASRIGQGGNQPQHF
v_gene: TRBV12-5; CDR3aa: CASGAGTGVTEAFF
v_gene: TRBV5-4; CDR3aa: CASSAPGQGFGYGYTF
v_gene: TRBV28; CDR3aa: CASSLTGVVSYEQYF
v_gene: TRBV4-1; CDR3aa: CASSQGGQGNEKLFF
v_gene: TRBV6-1; CDR3aa: CASSYRASGTGSSYNEQFF
v_gene: TRBV29-1; CDR3aa: CSATVNTEAFF
v_gene: TRBV2; CDR3aa: CASSYRVGETQYF
v_gene: TRBV5-1; CDR3aa: CAGSLIVSQTDTQYF
v_gene: TRBV12-3/TRBV12-4; CDR3aa: CASSSGLPLDEQFF
v_gene: TRBV7-7; CDR3aa: CASSPSNQETQYF
v_gene: TRBV24-1; CDR3aa: CATSAQGSNQPQHF
v_gene: TRBV24-1; CDR3aa: CATSDPGLAAYNEQFF
v_gene: TRBV18; CDR3aa: CASSPPSSGSDEQFF
v_gene: TRBV15; CDR3aa: CATSWAVGDYGYTF
v_gene: TRBV10-2; CDR3aa: CASSDSGGLYEQYF
v_gene: TRBV7-9; CDR3aa: CASSFASGSYNEQFF
v_gene: TRBV24-1; CDR3aa: CATSDQGYEQYF
v_gene: TRBV28; CDR3aa: CASTLNTGVAFF
v_gene: TRBV19; CDR3aa: CASRGQPRYEQYF
v_gene: TRBV7-9; CDR3aa: CASSLDGAHQPQHF
v_gene: TRBV7-9; CDR3aa: CASSATRGNTEAFF
v_gene: TRBV6-2/TRBV6-3; CDR3aa: CASTQSVSTEAFF